Listed below are T cell receptor beta chains from one sample, sequenced in a study of a mutant IDH1 vaccine in newly diagnosed glioma. No antigen has been assigned to these receptors. The assay was immunoSEQ multiplex PCR, and TCRdb's table has in-frame clones only and misses some. In the table there are tens of thousands of clones, roughly 90% of which are singletons. This specimen was peripheral blood mononuclear cells (PBMCs), taken from a glioma patient whose treatment included an IDH1 peptide vaccine. These receptors were taken from a woman aged 40 to 55 with glioma. Some clones in this sample may be carry-over from other donors' samples. CDR3s include the opening cysteine and the closing phenylalanine or tryptophan. Fields, in order: J gene, clone size, D gene, V gene, CDR3 protein, CDR3 DNA. D genes are given only for firm matches. A clone size is listed for some rows: how often the clone was seen (once, few, many), or a class if it is expanded.

j_gene: TRBJ2-7; abundance: -; d_gene: -; v_gene: TRBV7-9; CDR3aa: CASSFSGYEQYF; CDR3nt: TGTGCCAGCAGCTTTTCGGGCTACGAGCAGTACTTC
j_gene: TRBJ2-2; abundance: -; d_gene: -; v_gene: TRBV4-3; CDR3aa: CASSQYGPAGNTGELFF; CDR3nt: TGCGCCAGCAGCCAATACGGCCCAGCGGGGAACACCGGGGAGCTGTTTTTT
j_gene: TRBJ1-2; abundance: -; d_gene: -; v_gene: TRBV10-1; CDR3aa: CASRGRWGYTF; CDR3nt: TGCGCCAGCAGGGGCAGGTGGGGCTACACCTTC
j_gene: TRBJ2-7; abundance: medium-sized; d_gene: -; v_gene: TRBV7-9; CDR3aa: CASSLGRVPYEQYF; CDR3nt: TGTGCCAGCAGCTTAGGTCGGGTCCCCTACGAGCAGTACTTC
j_gene: TRBJ2-3; abundance: few; d_gene: TRBD2; v_gene: TRBV4-3; CDR3aa: CASSQGLAGWLTDTQYF; CDR3nt: TGCGCCAGCAGCCAAGGGCTAGCGGGTTGGTTAACAGATACGCAGTATTTT
j_gene: TRBJ2-7; abundance: -; d_gene: -; v_gene: TRBV6-6; CDR3aa: CASFGSPDEQYF; CDR3nt: TGTGCCAGCTTCGGCAGCCCGGACGAGCAGTACTTC
j_gene: TRBJ1-2; abundance: -; d_gene: -; v_gene: TRBV5-6; CDR3aa: CASSLVANYGYTF; CDR3nt: TGTGCCAGCAGCTTGGTCGCCAACTATGGCTACACCTTC
j_gene: TRBJ1-2; abundance: medium-sized; d_gene: -; v_gene: TRBV2; CDR3aa: CASRRTASPYTF; CDR3nt: TGTGCCAGCAGACGGACGGCTTCGCCCTACACCTTC
j_gene: TRBJ1-5; abundance: -; d_gene: -; v_gene: TRBV7-6; CDR3aa: CASSPQGDQPQHF; CDR3nt: TGTGCCAGCAGCCCCCAAGGGGATCAGCCCCAGCATTTT
j_gene: TRBJ2-1; abundance: few; d_gene: -; v_gene: TRBV7-9; CDR3aa: CASSETSYEQFF; CDR3nt: TGTGCCAGCAGCGAGACTAGTTATGAGCAGTTCTTC